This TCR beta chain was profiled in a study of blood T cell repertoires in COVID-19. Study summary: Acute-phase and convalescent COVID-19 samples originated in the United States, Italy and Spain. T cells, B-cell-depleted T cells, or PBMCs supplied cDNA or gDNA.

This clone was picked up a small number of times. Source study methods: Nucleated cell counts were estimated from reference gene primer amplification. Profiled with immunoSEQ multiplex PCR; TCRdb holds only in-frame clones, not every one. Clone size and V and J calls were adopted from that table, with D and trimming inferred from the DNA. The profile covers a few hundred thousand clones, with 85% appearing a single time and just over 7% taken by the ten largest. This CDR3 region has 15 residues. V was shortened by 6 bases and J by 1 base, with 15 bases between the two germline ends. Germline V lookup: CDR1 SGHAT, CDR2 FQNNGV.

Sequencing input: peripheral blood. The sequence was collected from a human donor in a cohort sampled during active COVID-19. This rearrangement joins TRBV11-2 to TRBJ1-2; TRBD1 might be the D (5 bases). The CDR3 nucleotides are TGTGCCAGCAGGGGCCTGCGGGGGGTTAACTATGGCTACACCTTC. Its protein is CASRGLRGVNYGYTF. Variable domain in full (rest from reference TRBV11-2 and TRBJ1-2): EAGVAQSPRYKIIEKRQSVAFWCNPISGHATLYWYQQILGQGPKLLIQFQNNGVVDDSQLPKDRFSAERLKGVDSTLKIQPAKLEDSAVYLCASRGLRGVNYGYTFGSGTRLTVV.